This entry concerns a single TCR beta chain. Sequenced by immunoSEQ multiplex PCR; TCRdb stores in-frame clones only, minus some. The profile shows around 150,000 clones, 85% to 95% of them singletons. This sample stems from a study of blood T cell repertoires in COVID-19. Sequenced input: peripheral blood. The sequence derives from a woman aged 55-70 years with COVID-19, enrolled during active disease.

CDR3 DNA: TGCGCCAGCAGCTTGGGGGCCTCGGGACAGAGCTCCTACGAGCAGTACTTC. This sequence encodes CASSLGASGQSSYEQYF. The gene calls are TRBV5-1 and TRBJ2-7; 7 nucleotides line up with TRBD1. Germline V lookup: CDR1 SGHRS, CDR2 YFSETQ. The CDR3 totals 17 residues. With V trimmed by 0 bases and J by 0 bases, 9 bases remained unmatched.